This section outlines one T cell receptor (beta chain) sequence together with its context. The antigen remains unidentified. The data were taken from a study of beta chain features in type 1 diabetes. Study-wide findings and caveats: Because the template was cDNA, high-expressing cells might be over-represented.

Every bit of the isolated RNA underwent reverse transcription, so sequencing read expressed TCRB transcripts. Profiled with immunoSEQ multiplex PCR; TCRdb holds only in-frame clones, not every one. Of just over 150,000 clones in the sample, around 10% were seen once. The germline V gene encodes CDR1 SGHTA and CDR2 FQGTGA. Trimming pared 0 bases from V and 1 base from J, leaving 14 bases between. The CDR3 is 17 amino acids. The gene calls are TRBV7-3 and TRBJ2-3; D might be TRBD2 (6 bases). This receptor was taken from a man aged 18 to 30 in good health. The sequenced sample consisted of central memory CD4+ T cells from blood. CDR3: CASSLTPSGGGTDTQYF. The CDR3 DNA is TGTGCCAGCAGCTTAACCCCCTCAGGAGGGGGCACAGATACGCAGTATTTT.